Listed here are 27 T cell receptor beta chains from one sample, sequenced in a study of lymphopenia after photon versus proton radiotherapy. Only in-frame clones appear in the TCRdb table, and some are missing; sequencing was by immunoSEQ multiplex PCR. The sample contains tens of thousands of clones, approximately 83% of which appear only once. Sequences were derived from peripheral blood, sampled from a patient treated with proton-based radiotherapy. The source of these receptors is a woman in her 70s with pancreatic cancer.

This clone has only one observation. The chain combines TRBV27 with TRBJ2-2, with D possibly TRBD2 on 5 matching bases. Trimming removed 3 bases from V and 4 bases from J, with 12 bases in between. The length of the CDR3 is 15 residues. The germline V gene encodes CDR1 MNHEY and CDR2 SMNVEV (reference sequence). In DNA form, the CDR3 reads TGTGCCAGCAGTTTTGGGAGTTCGGGCACCGGGGAGCTGTTTTTT. Amino acid sequence: CASSFGSSGTGELFF.

This rearrangement joins TRBV28 to TRBJ1-1; 9 nucleotides line up with TRBD1. Germline assignment: CDR1 MDHEN and CDR2 SYDVKM. V dropped 3 bases and J dropped 0; count of bases not matched to a gene: 5. The CDR3 is made up of 16 amino acids. CDR3: CASSFMGQGLNTEAFF. DNA of the CDR3: TGTGCCAGCAGTTTTATGGGACAGGGATTGAACACTGAAGCTTTCTTT.

V and J are TRBV5-1 and TRBJ2-7; no clear D. The germline V gene encodes CDR1 SGHRS and CDR2 YFSETQ. The CDR3 length is 13 residues. The V gene lost 0 bases and the J gene lost 4 bases, with 8 bases spanning the gap. The CDR3 nucleotides read TGCGCCAGCAGCTTGGAGGTCAAGTACGAGCAGTACTTC. Encoded protein: CASSLEVKYEQYF. Looking up the rest from reference TRBV5-1 and TRBJ2-7 gives the full variable domain: KAGVTQTPRYLIKTRGQQVTLSCSPISGHRSVSWYQQTPGQGLQFLFEYFSETQRNKGNFPGRFSGRQFSNSRSEMNVSTLELGDSALYLCASSLEVKYEQYFGPGTRLTVT.

The CDR3, as DNA: TGTGCCAGCAGCGGGGAGCGGGAGCCCAATGAGCAGTTCTTC. Translated, it gives CASSGEREPNEQFF. The J gene is TRBJ2-1, the V gene TRBV9, with 8 positions matching TRBD2. Germline CDR1 is SGDLS and CDR2 is YYNGEE. CDR3 size: 14 residues. Trimming cost V 3 bases and J 6 bases; bases outside gene matches: 5.

The chain employs TRBV10-3 and TRBJ2-1, with D possibly matching TRBD2 (5 bases). The CDR3 contains 14 residues. V gave up 2 bases and J gave up 6 bases, with 11 bases separating them. Germline loops: CDR1 ENHRY, CDR2 SYGVKD. The CDR3 spells CAISEPGLGNEQFF. The CDR3 nucleotides read TGTGCCATCAGTGAGCCGGGATTGGGCAATGAGCAGTTCTTC.

The chain employs TRBV4-1 and TRBJ2-3; 7 bases map to TRBD2. Germline trimming cut 6 bases from V and 2 bases from J; bases unmatched to any gene: 8. Per the germline V gene, CDR1 is MGHRA and CDR2 is YSYEKL. CDR3 length equals 15 residues. The CDR3 sequence is CASSSTSGITDTQYF. The CDR3 region has the DNA TGCGCCAGCAGTTCTACCAGCGGGATCACAGATACGCAGTATTTT.

The chain recombines TRBV4-2 with TRBJ2-2; 7 bases fit TRBD2. Germline-derived CDR1 and CDR2 are LGHNA and YNFKEQ. This CDR3 has 16 residues. V shed 2 bases and J 5 bases; nucleotides not matched to a gene: 8. The CDR3 DNA sequence: TGTGCCAGCAGCCAAAGTGCGGGAGAGGGAACCGGGGAGCTGTTTTTT. It encodes CASSQSAGEGTGELFF.

By share, this clone ranks as medium-sized (0.01 to 0.1%). The J gene is TRBJ1-2, the V gene TRBV30; weak D call: TRBD1 (6 bases). The V end lost 0 bases, the J end lost 8 bases, and 13 bases lay between the germline ends. There are 13 residues in the CDR3. Germline CDR1 is GTSNPN and CDR2 is SVGIG (reference sequence). Here the CDR3 DNA reads TGTGCCTGGAGTGTAGGCAGGGGTGGAGGCTACACCTTC. Translated: CAWSVGRGGGYTF.

This chain uses TRBV19 with TRBJ2-2; 7 positions agree with TRBD1. After removal of 5 bases from V and 2 bases from J, the junction contained 11 bases not matched to a gene. CDR1 LNHDA and CDR2 SQIVND come from the germline V gene (reference sequence). The CDR3 has 17 residues. CDR3 amino acids: CASSFSSGTDNTGELFF. The CDR3 nucleotides read TGTGCCAGTAGTTTCTCATCCGGGACAGATAACACCGGGGAGCTGTTTTTT.

The V call is TRBV27, the J call TRBJ1-5, with D unclear. V lost 4 bases and J 4 bases, leaving 8 bases between the germline ends. The CDR3 contains 13 residues. Germline V lookup: CDR1 MNHEY, CDR2 SMNVEV (reference sequence). The CDR3 protein is CASSYGGNQPQHF. In nucleotides, the CDR3 is TGTGCCAGCAGTTATGGCGGAAATCAGCCCCAGCATTTT.

V is TRBV28 and J is TRBJ1-1; weak D call: TRBD1 (5 bases). CDR3 length: 14 amino acids. Germline V lookup: CDR1 MDHEN, CDR2 SYDVKM. V lost 5 bases and J 7 bases, leaving 17 bases between the germline ends. The CDR3 reads CASSRQQPGLEAFF. The CDR3 DNA follows: TGTGCCAGCAGTCGACAACAACCGGGACTTGAAGCTTTCTTT.

For this clone: Because the CDR3's place on the DNA is in doubt, the DNA is left out and the CDR3 is given as listed by TCRdb. The chain carries TRBV28 and TRBJ2-1; TRBD1 reflects the table's D call only, with no check against the DNA. Germline V gene sequence: CDR1 MDHEN, CDR2 SYDVKM. Including both end residues, the CDR3 is 11 amino acids long. CDR3 sequence reads: CASVGRGALLF.

This clone was observed a handful of times. Here the CDR3 reads CASTLSGGRFSYNEQFF. CDR3 coding DNA: TGTGCCAGCACCCTGTCGGGGGGTCGATTCTCCTACAATGAGCAGTTCTTC. The chain joins TRBV27 to TRBJ2-1; 7 bases are shared with TRBD2. In germline, CDR1 is MNHEY, CDR2 SMNVEV (reference sequence). The junction had 12 bases not matched to a gene; V was cut back by 7 bases and J by 0 bases. The CDR3 is 17 amino acids.

V is TRBV6-5 and J is TRBJ2-5, with D unresolved. The ends were cut back, 5 bases at V and 5 bases at J, with 15 bases in the middle. In germline, CDR1 is MNHEY, CDR2 SVGAGI. The CDR3 contains 14 residues. The CDR3 DNA sequence: TGTGCCAGCAGTGAAGTGGGGAATGGGGAGACCCAGTACTTC. Encoded protein: CASSEVGNGETQYF.

This sequence joins TRBV5-4 and TRBJ1-4, with D tentatively TRBD1 (5 bases). The germline V gene has CDR1 SGHNT and CDR2 YYREEE (reference sequence). Trimming pared 4 bases from V and 5 bases from J, leaving 15 bases between. This CDR3 contains 15 residues. This chain's CDR3 is CASSHEGRQNEKLFF. In DNA, the CDR3 is TGTGCCAGCAGCCATGAGGGGCGTCAGAATGAAAAACTGTTTTTT.

V is TRBV2 and J is TRBJ1-1, with TRBD1 matching over 7 bases. Germline assignment: CDR1 SNHLY and CDR2 FYNNEI. Losses at the gene ends were 8 bases for V and 3 bases for J; bases not matched to a gene: 12. The CDR3 covers 15 residues. This CDR3 reads CASDRQGMMDTEAFF. The CDR3 DNA reads as TGTGCCAGCGACCGACAGGGAATGATGGACACTGAAGCTTTCTTT.

Note on this clone: At the DNA level, this CDR3 is encoded by other sequences in the same sample as well. This chain connects TRBV9 to TRBJ1-3, with TRBD1 as a possible D gene (5 bases). The CDR3 runs 14 residues. V lost 2 bases to trimming and J lost 2 bases, with 8 bases between them. CDR1 SGDLS and CDR2 YYNGEE come from the germline V gene. This chain's CDR3 is CASSVQGAGNTIYF. The CDR3 DNA reads as TGTGCCAGCAGCGTCCAGGGTGCTGGAAACACCATATATTTT.

The rearrangement uses TRBV2 and TRBJ2-1; TRBD2 matches at 7 bases. V shed 0 bases, J shed 1 base, and the junction held 3 bases outside the gene matches. The CDR3 loop spans 16 amino acids. Germline V gene lookup returns CDR1 SNHLY and CDR2 FYNNEI. The CDR3, as DNA: TGTGCCAGCAGTGAAGCGGCGGGAGTTTCCTACAATGAGCAGTTCTTC. Translating gives CASSEAAGVSYNEQFF.

This clone has a single count. The rearrangement links TRBV7-2 to TRBJ2-3; TRBD2 matches at 11 bases. CDR3 length: 15 amino acids. After removal of 5 bases from V and 8 bases from J, the junction contained 9 bases not matched to a gene. Germline V lookup: CDR1 SGHTA, CDR2 FQGNSA. CDR3 sequence reads: CASSAGGSGRVTQYF. The CDR3, as DNA: TGTGCCAGCAGCGCCGGTGGTAGCGGGAGGGTTACGCAGTATTTT.

The rearrangement uses TRBV12-5 and TRBJ2-2; 8 bases are shared with TRBD1. CDR1 is LGHNT, CDR2 FRNRAP, per germline. CDR3 length: 17 amino acids. V trimming: 0 bases; J trimming: 6 bases; junction bases outside the gene matches: 9. The CDR3 bases are TGTGCTAGTGGTTTGGTAGCCCAGGGGGCGATCTCCGGGGAGCTGTTTTTT. Residues: CASGLVAQGAISGELFF.

J is TRBJ1-1 and V is TRBV7-2; 7 nucleotides align to TRBD1. The CDR3 is 15 residues long. After removal of 5 bases from V and 0 bases from J, the junction contained 6 bases not matched to a gene. The germline V gene encodes CDR1 SGHTA and CDR2 FQGNSA. CDR3 in amino acids: CASSDQGGMNTEAFF. CDR3 bases: TGTGCCAGCAGCGACCAGGGGGGGATGAACACTGAAGCTTTCTTT.

V and J are TRBV5-1 and TRBJ2-6; tentatively, D is TRBD1 (6 bases). The CDR3 has 20 amino acids. Germline V gene data show CDR1 as SGHRS and CDR2 as YFSETQ. Trimming left V 0 bases short and J 1 base short, with 20 bases between. CDR3 nucleotide sequence: TGCGCCAGCAGCTTGGCCTCCGGTGGACAGACCTCATCTGGGGCCAACGTCCTGACTTTC. Encoded protein: CASSLASGGQTSSGANVLTF.

The gene calls are TRBV18 and TRBJ1-5, with TRBD1 matching over 7 bases. Losses at the gene ends were 3 bases for V and 4 bases for J; bases not matched to a gene: 3. CDR3 length equals 14 residues. CDR1 and CDR2 (germline): KGHSH, LQKENI. CDR3 sequence: CASSPTQGNQPQHF. In DNA form, the CDR3 reads TGTGCCAGCTCACCTACACAGGGGAATCAGCCCCAGCATTTT. Drawing the rest from reference TRBV18 and TRBJ1-5, the complete variable domain is NAGVMQNPRHLVRRRGQEARLRCSPMKGHSHVYWYRQLPEEGLKFMVYLQKENIIDESGMPKERFSAEFPKEGPSILRIQQVVRGDSAAYFCASSPTQGNQPQHFGDGTRLSIL.

A few counts support this clone. This chain uses TRBV11-2 with TRBJ1-3; tentative D call: TRBD1 (6 bases). CDR3 size: 14 residues. Per germline, CDR1 SGHAT and CDR2 FQNNGV. Trimming took 2 bases from V and 2 from J, leaving 7 bases between them. This CDR3 reads CASSLNRAGNTIYF. CDR3 sequence (DNA): TGTGCCAGCAGCTTAAACAGGGCTGGAAACACCATATATTTT. Combining the CDR3 with reference TRBV11-2 and TRBJ1-3 gives the whole variable domain EAGVAQSPRYKIIEKRQSVAFWCNPISGHATLYWYQQILGQGPKLLIQFQNNGVVDDSQLPKDRFSAERLKGVDSTLKIQPAKLEDSAVYLCASSLNRAGNTIYFGEGSWLTVV.

This clone has a handful of counts. The rearrangement uses TRBV5-8 and TRBJ2-1; TRBD2 agrees at 12 bases. CDR1 is SGHTS and CDR2 is YDEGEE in the germline V gene. There are 15 residues in the CDR3. V was clipped by 0 bases and J by 6 bases; unmatched bases: 1. CDR3 region: CASSLGTSGINEQFF. The CDR3 DNA sequence: TGTGCCAGCAGCTTGGGGACTAGCGGGATCAATGAGCAGTTCTTC.

Here the CDR3 DNA reads TGTGCCACCAGCAGAGATGGGCAGACTCTTACGGAAAAACTGTTTTTT. Translating gives CATSRDGQTLTEKLFF. The chain combines TRBV15 with TRBJ1-4, with D unclear. This CDR3 region has 16 residues. Germline V gives CDR1 LNHNV, CDR2 YYDKDF (reference sequence). V shed 0 bases and J shed 8 bases, with 16 bases lying between them.

The J gene is TRBJ2-2, the V gene TRBV18, with TRBD1 matching over 9 bases. The CDR3 spans 16 residues. Germline V gene sequence: CDR1 KGHSH, CDR2 LQKENI. V shed 0 bases, J shed 5 bases, and the junction held 4 bases outside the gene matches. The CDR3 protein is CASSPPGQGLTGELFF. CDR3 coding DNA: TGTGCCAGCTCACCACCGGGACAGGGTCTAACCGGGGAGCTGTTTTTT.